The 26 T cell receptor beta chains given below trace back to one sample, sequenced in a study of shared clonotypes between healthy human individuals. Using immunoSEQ multiplex PCR, the repertoire was profiled, and TCRdb retains in-frame clones only, with some absent. The sample lists about 680,000 clones, around 90% occurring once. The naive CD8 population came from CD45RO-negative cells selected for CCR7, without terminally differentiated effector memory CD45RA+ cells. The sample taken for sequencing was naive CD8+ T cells sorted from blood. The receptors stem from a man aged 25 to 40 in good health.

The gene calls are TRBV15 and TRBJ1-3; no clear D gene. The CDR3 totals 14 residues. Trimming took off 0 bases at V and 3 bases at J, with 6 bases between the two ends. The germline CDR1 and CDR2 sequences are LNHNV and YYDKDF (reference sequence). CDR3 in DNA: TGTGCCACCAGCAGAGATTTAGGTGGAAACACCATATATTTT. Its protein product is CATSRDLGGNTIYF.

The rearrangement uses TRBV7-2 and TRBJ2-3; a weak D match, TRBD1 (6 bases). This CDR3 contains 17 residues. The germline V gene has CDR1 SGHTA and CDR2 FQGNSA. V shed 2 bases and J shed 0 bases, with 15 bases lying between them. The CDR3: CASSLPRQESSTDTQYF. CDR3 bases: TGTGCCAGCAGCTTACCACGACAGGAGTCGAGCACAGATACGCAGTATTTT.

The V gene is TRBV10-1, the J gene TRBJ2-7; 7 positions match TRBD2. Germline-derived CDR1 and CDR2 are WNHNN and SYGVQD (reference sequence). V was clipped by 3 bases and J by 2 bases; unmatched bases: 4. This CDR3 comprises 14 residues. CDR3 sequence: CASSDREEPYEQYF. The CDR3 bases are TGCGCCAGCAGTGACCGGGAGGAACCCTACGAGCAGTACTTC.

The chain uses TRBV4-1 and TRBJ1-2; D uncertain. CDR3 length: 16 amino acids. Germline V gives CDR1 MGHRA, CDR2 YSYEKL. V lost 7 bases to trimming and J lost 6 bases, with 24 bases between them. CDR3 in DNA: TGCGCCAGCACCCAGTCACCTCCTTCATTTATGGATGGCTACACCTTC. It specifies CASTQSPPSFMDGYTF.

A few counts support this clone. The rearrangement joins TRBV9 to TRBJ1-1; D unresolved. This CDR3 has 12 amino acids. Germline V CDR1 and CDR2: SGDLS, YYNGEE. The V end lost 4 bases, the J end lost 1 base, and 5 bases lay between the germline ends. CDR3 bases: TGTGCCAGCAGCCCCTCGAACACTGAAGCTTTCTTT. It codes for CASSPSNTEAFF.

This chain uses TRBV11-1 with TRBJ1-2; D is perhaps TRBD1 (6 bases). Trimming took off 5 bases at V and 4 bases at J, with 20 bases between the two ends. Germline V CDR1 and CDR2: SGHAT, FQDESV (reference sequence). The CDR3 is 16 residues long. The CDR3 DNA is TGTGCCAGCAGCCACCACAGGGATTCGGCGGTCTATGGCTACACCTTC. Its translation: CASSHHRDSAVYGYTF.

In the case of this clone: Other nucleotide sequences in the sample specify the same CDR3. The chain couples TRBV28 to TRBJ2-7; D remains ambiguous. CDR3 length: 12 residues. V was cut by 5 bases and J by 2 bases, with 7 bases left in between. CDR1 MDHEN and CDR2 SYDVKM come from the germline V gene. The CDR3 loop reads CASSSSTYEQYF. CDR3 coding DNA: TGTGCCAGCAGTAGCTCGACCTACGAGCAGTACTTC.

The chain has TRBV9 and TRBJ2-1; D is perhaps TRBD2 (6 bases). The CDR3 sequence is 16 residues long. The V gene lost 0 bases and the J gene lost 7 bases, with 17 bases spanning the gap. The germline V gene has CDR1 SGDLS and CDR2 YYNGEE. The CDR3: CASSVENSEGSNEQFF. DNA of the CDR3: TGTGCCAGCAGCGTAGAAAACTCGGAGGGCTCGAATGAGCAGTTCTTC.

The chain uses TRBV7-9 and TRBJ2-2, with 9 bases identical to TRBD1. The CDR3 length is 17 residues. V shed 5 bases, J shed 3 bases, and the junction held 10 bases outside the gene matches. Germline V gene data show CDR1 as SEHNR and CDR2 as FQNEAQ (reference sequence). The CDR3: CASSPLDRGSDTGELFF. In DNA form, the CDR3 reads TGTGCCAGCAGCCCGTTGGACAGGGGATCGGACACCGGGGAGCTGTTTTTT.

V usage is TRBV7-9 and J usage is TRBJ2-5; D is unresolved. V was cut by 6 bases and J by 5 bases, with 13 bases left in between. This CDR3 is 13 amino acids long. Germline V gene sequence: CDR1 SEHNR, CDR2 FQNEAQ (reference sequence). CDR3 DNA sequence: TGTGCCAGCAGACTGCCGGGTCTCGAGACCCAGTACTTC. It codes for CASRLPGLETQYF.

This rearrangement joins TRBV5-1 to TRBJ1-1; D gene uncertain. Germline V CDR1 and CDR2: SGHRS, YFSETQ. The V and J ends lost 2 bases and 4 bases respectively, with 9 bases between them. The CDR3 has 13 amino acids. CDR3 loop: CASSLYTVTEAFF. In DNA form, the CDR3 reads TGCGCCAGCAGCTTATATACGGTCACTGAAGCTTTCTTT.

This clone occurred a few times. The rearrangement joins TRBV7-9 to TRBJ2-7; TRBD1 agrees at 10 bases. CDR3 length: 17 amino acids. V shed 4 bases, J shed 2 bases, and the junction held 11 bases outside the gene matches. Per the germline V gene, CDR1 is SEHNR and CDR2 is FQNEAQ (reference sequence). CDR3 protein: CASSSTNAGTGAYEQYF. The CDR3 coding sequence is TGTGCCAGCAGCTCAACTAACGCCGGGACAGGGGCCTACGAGCAGTACTTC.

The chain employs TRBV6-5 and TRBJ1-5, with D uncertain. The CDR3 covers 15 residues. Trimming took 5 bases from V and 1 from J, leaving 12 bases between them. The germline V gene has CDR1 MNHEY and CDR2 SVGAGI. CDR3 loop: CASSKEVGSNQPQHF. As DNA, the CDR3 is TGTGCCAGCAGTAAGGAGGTGGGGAGCAATCAGCCCCAGCATTTT.

This clone was observed a handful of times. The rearrangement uses TRBV29-1 and TRBJ1-1, with D maybe TRBD1 (5 bases). The CDR3 totals 15 residues. Germline values: CDR1 SQVTM, CDR2 ANQGSEA. V lost 6 bases and J 0 bases, leaving 17 bases between the germline ends. CDR3: CSVRGRGIMNTEAFF. CDR3 bases: TGCAGCGTGCGGGGTAGGGGAATCATGAACACTGAAGCTTTCTTT.

V and J are TRBV13 and TRBJ2-2; 7 bases agree with TRBD2. J lost 3 bases, V lost 6 bases, and 7 bases had no gene match. The CDR3 loop spans 15 amino acids. Germline assignment: CDR1 PRHDT and CDR2 FYEKMQ (reference sequence). The DNA of the CDR3 is TGTGCCAGCAGGGGAACTAGCGAGCACACCGGGGAGCTGTTTTTT. Translated: CASRGTSEHTGELFF.

CDR3 nucleotides: TGTGCCAGCAGCGAATTGGGACAGATCGGAAACACCATATATTTT. Translation: CASSELGQIGNTIYF. V usage is TRBV7-8 and J usage is TRBJ1-3, with 7 bases matching TRBD1. Losses at the gene ends were 5 bases for V and 4 bases for J; bases not matched to a gene: 8. The germline V gene encodes CDR1 SGHVS and CDR2 FQNEAQ. This CDR3 has 15 amino acids.

The chain combines TRBV5-1 with TRBJ2-2; D unclear. This CDR3 has 16 amino acids. With 4 bases removed from V and 1 base from J, the gap between germline ends came to 14 bases. Per germline, CDR1 SGHRS and CDR2 YFSETQ. The CDR3 region is CASSPLGRRNTGELFF. CDR3 in DNA: TGCGCCAGCAGCCCTTTAGGACGGAGGAACACCGGGGAGCTGTTTTTT.

J is TRBJ2-7 and V is TRBV28; tentative D call: TRBD2 (6 bases). The CDR3 consists of 14 residues. Germline loops: CDR1 MDHEN, CDR2 SYDVKM. V lost 6 bases and J lost 0, with 12 bases in between. The CDR3 here is CASSIAVSSYEQYF. Written as DNA, the CDR3 is TGTGCCAGCAGCATAGCGGTTAGCTCCTACGAGCAGTACTTC. The entire variable domain, with the rest obtained from reference TRBV28 and TRBJ2-7, is as follows: DVKVTQSSRYLVKRTGEKVFLECVQDMDHENMFWYRQDPGLGLRLIYFSYDVKMKEKGDIPEGYSVSREKKERFSLILESASTNQTSMYLCASSIAVSSYEQYFGPGTRLTVT.

The rearrangement links TRBV9 to TRBJ1-1; maybe TRBD1 (5 bases). The CDR3 covers 15 residues. V lost 0 bases, J lost 3 bases, and 12 bases lay in between. Germline CDR1 SGDLS, CDR2 YYNGEE. CDR3 DNA sequence: TGTGCCAGCAGCGTAGTGACAGTAGGGGACACTGAAGCTTTCTTT. Amino acid sequence: CASSVVTVGDTEAFF.

The chain has TRBV6-5 and TRBJ1-2; possibly TRBD1 for D (5 bases). The V and J ends lost 2 bases and 6 bases respectively, with 13 bases between them. Germline CDR1 reads MNHEY; CDR2 reads SVGAGI. This CDR3 has 14 residues. CDR3 region: CASSYQGYLDGYTF. The CDR3 DNA reads as TGTGCCAGCAGTTACCAGGGTTATCTCGATGGCTACACCTTC.

In nucleotides, the CDR3 is TGCGCCAGCAGCCAGAGTGCATCCGTGGGGGGCAATGAGCAGTTCTTC. This sequence encodes CASSQSASVGGNEQFF. The V call is TRBV4-1, the J call TRBJ2-1; tentatively, D is TRBD2 (6 bases). Germline CDR1 MGHRA, CDR2 YSYEKL. The CDR3 runs to 16 residues. Between the trimmed V and J ends, which lost 3 bases and 6 bases, there was a span of 18 bases.

The gene calls are TRBV4-1 and TRBJ2-3; tentatively, D is TRBD2 (5 bases). The germline V and J ends were trimmed by 7 bases and 0 bases, with 17 bases remaining between them. The CDR3 totals 16 residues. Germline V lookup: CDR1 MGHRA, CDR2 YSYEKL. CDR3 nucleotide sequence: TGCGCCAGCACCGCAAGTTCGGGAATTAGCACAGATACGCAGTATTTT. Translating gives CASTASSGISTDTQYF.

This chain uses TRBV9 with TRBJ2-3; tentatively, D is TRBD2 (6 bases). With 7 bases removed from V and 14 bases from J, the gap between germline ends came to 11 bases. The CDR3 runs 9 residues. Germline values: CDR1 SGDLS, CDR2 YYNGEE. The CDR3 sequence is CASGTPTYF. The CDR3 nucleotides read TGTGCCAGCGGGACTCCGACGTATTTT.

Details on this clone: Distinct nucleotide sequences in the sample also encode this CDR3. The chain uses TRBV29-1 and TRBJ2-7; TRBD1 aligns across 11 bases. CDR1 and CDR2 (germline): SQVTM, ANQGSEA. The CDR3 runs 14 residues. V lost 4 bases and J lost 4; bases outside the gene matches: 6. The CDR3 bases are TGCAGCGTTGGGATCGGACAGGGGGCTTACGAGCAGTACTTC. Translated: CSVGIGQGAYEQYF.

Only a few counts were recorded for this clone. Additional DNA sequences in this sample encode the identical CDR3. This chain joins TRBV5-6 and TRBJ2-7; the D is unclear. Trimming pared 0 bases from V and 4 bases from J, leaving 8 bases between. Looked up from germline, CDR1 is SGHDT and CDR2 is YYEEEE. The CDR3 covers 13 residues. The CDR3 coding sequence is TGTGCCAGCAGCTTGGGACAAATTTACGAGCAGTACTTC. Protein sequence: CASSLGQIYEQYF.

This clone was detected once. The J gene is TRBJ2-1, the V gene TRBV4-1, with D possibly matching TRBD2 (5 bases). Trimming stripped 7 bases from V and 0 bases from J, with 13 bases between. The CDR3 sequence is 15 residues long. Germline V gene sequence: CDR1 MGHRA, CDR2 YSYEKL. Written as DNA, the CDR3 is TGCGCCAGCACGATGAGCGGCGGCTCCTACAATGAGCAGTTCTTC. Translating gives CASTMSGGSYNEQFF.